This TCR beta chain was sequenced in a study of cytomegalovirus exposure and HLA in healthy donors. It was with 60 Vbeta and 13 Jbeta primers that the PCR ran. The data were produced by immunoSEQ multiplex PCR, yet TCRdb's version contains in-frame clones alone and is incomplete. The sample carries 130,000 or so clones, under 10% recorded once. This clone turned up a few times. Germline values: CDR1 MGHRA, CDR2 YSYEKL. The CDR3 runs 15 residues. The V end was cut by 1 base, the J end by 1 base, with 10 bases between. The J gene is TRBJ1-1, the V gene TRBV4-1; D is perhaps TRBD1 (5 bases). The TCR sequence derives from a woman aged 40 to 50 in good health and CMV-seropositive. Material for sequencing was PBMCs. This CDR3 is CASSQVYDRNTEAFF. DNA of the CDR3: TGCGCCAGCAGCCAAGTATATGACAGGAACACTGAAGCTTTCTTT.